This T cell receptor (beta chain) was captured in a study of shared clonotypes between healthy human individuals. A word on this clone: The antigen remains unidentified.

The study separated CD4+ cells into CD45RA+ naive and CD45RA-negative memory subsets. V shed 3 bases and J shed 2 bases, with 15 bases lying between them. The CDR3 has 15 amino acids. Germline assignment: CDR1 SGHNT and CDR2 YYREEE (reference sequence). The data were produced by immunoSEQ multiplex PCR, yet TCRdb's version contains in-frame clones alone and is incomplete. The data hold over a million clones, with under 99% observed a single time. Overall study results and limits: Clonotypes shared by all four sorted-subset donors had higher generation probabilities than non-shared clonotypes.

The receptor's source is a man between 25 and 39 years old in good health. The gene calls are TRBV5-4 and TRBJ2-7; perhaps TRBD2 as D (6 bases). Sequenced sample: naive CD4+ T cells sorted from blood. Subset here: CD45RA+ positively selected. CDR3 in amino acids: CASSSGTDFTYEQYF. The CDR3 DNA sequence: TGTGCCAGCAGCTCGGGGACTGACTTTACCTACGAGCAGTACTTC.